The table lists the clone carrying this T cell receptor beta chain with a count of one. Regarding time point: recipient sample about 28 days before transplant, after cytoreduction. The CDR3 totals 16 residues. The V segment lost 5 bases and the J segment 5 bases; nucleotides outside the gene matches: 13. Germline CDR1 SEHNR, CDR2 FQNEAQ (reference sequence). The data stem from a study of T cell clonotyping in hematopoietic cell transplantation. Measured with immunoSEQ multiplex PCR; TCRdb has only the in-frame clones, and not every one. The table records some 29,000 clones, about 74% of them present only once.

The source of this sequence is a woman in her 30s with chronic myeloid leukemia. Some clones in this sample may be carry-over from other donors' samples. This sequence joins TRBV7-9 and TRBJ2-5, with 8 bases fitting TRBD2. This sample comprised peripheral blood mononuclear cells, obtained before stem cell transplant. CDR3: CASSPRSRGGHETQYF. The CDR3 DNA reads TGTGCCAGCAGCCCACGGAGCCGGGGGGGCCACGAGACCCAGTACTTC.